This is a list of T cell receptor beta chains from one sample in a study of PD-L1 blockade in urothelial cancer. The data were produced by immunoSEQ multiplex PCR, yet TCRdb's version contains in-frame clones alone and is incomplete. This table has tens of thousands of clones, about 90% appearing once. Material: PBMCs, obtained around atezolizumab (anti-PD-L1) treatment. These receptors were taken from a man in his 70s with urothelial cancer. Each CDR3 is given with its conserved first and last residue. The D gene is left open where the match is weak. Not all rows give a size; the values are once, few, many and, for expanded clones, a class.

D gene	V gene	J gene	clone size	CDR3 DNA	CDR3 protein
.	TRBV11-2	TRBJ1-4	.	TGTGCCAGCAGCTTAGAGGCCAGGGTCGGGGAAAAACTGTTTTTT	CASSLEARVGEKLFF
TRBD2	TRBV27	TRBJ2-3	.	TGTGCCATCAAAGTGGGGAGGGGTACGCAGTATTTT	CAIKVGRGTQYF
.	TRBV7-9	TRBJ2-1	.	TGTGCCAGCAGCTTAGCCGGGGGAAGTGAGCAGTTCTTC	CASSLAGGSEQFF
TRBD2	TRBV27	TRBJ2-3	.	TGTGCCACCGCACGGCGGGGGACTAGCGGGAGGGCGTCAGATACGCAGTATTTT	CATARRGTSGRASDTQYF
.	TRBV7-2	TRBJ2-5	.	TGTGCCAGCAGCTTGGTGGGGGGACAAGAGACCCAGTACTTC	CASSLVGGQETQYF
.	TRBV30	TRBJ2-3	once	TGTGCCTGGAGTGTTCGGGCAGATACGCAGTATTTT	CAWSVRADTQYF
.	TRBV7-9	TRBJ2-3	once	TGTGCCAGCAGCTTGGGGGCGCAAGATACGCAGTATTTT	CASSLGAQDTQYF
TRBD1	TRBV7-2	TRBJ1-5	.	TGTGCCAGCAGCGAGACGACAGGGGTACGGCAGCCCCAGCATTTT	CASSETTGVRQPQHF
TRBD2	TRBV29-1	TRBJ2-3	.	TGCAGCGCACTACTAGCGCGGCGCACAGATACGCAGTATTTT	CSALLARRTDTQYF
.	TRBV5-4	TRBJ2-3	.	TGTGCCAGCAGCAATTACAGGGTCACAGATACGCAGTATTTT	CASSNYRVTDTQYF
TRBD1	TRBV5-1	TRBJ2-6	.	TGCGCCAGCAGCGGGACAGGGTTACCTGGGGCCAACGTCCTGACTTTC	CASSGTGLPGANVLTF
.	TRBV7-9	TRBJ1-1	.	TGTGCCAGCAGCTTAGGGGTGAGGACTGAAGCTTTCTTT	CASSLGVRTEAFF
TRBD1	TRBV11-2	TRBJ2-7	.	TGTGCCAGCAGCTTCCCAGGGGGCATCCCCTACGAGCAGTACTTC	CASSFPGGIPYEQYF
.	TRBV6-1	TRBJ2-5	.	TGTGCCAGCAGTGAAGGGACTACCGCTCAAGAGACCCAGTACTTC	CASSEGTTAQETQYF
.	TRBV28	TRBJ1-4	.	TGTGCCAGCAGTTTATTCGGGTTAGGAGAAAAACTGTTTTTT	CASSLFGLGEKLFF
.	TRBV5-4	TRBJ1-4	.	TGTGCCAGCAGCTCACAGGGTCGCAGTGAAAAACTGTTTTTT	CASSSQGRSEKLFF
.	TRBV27	TRBJ2-4	.	TGTGCCAGCAGTTTGAAACAGACCAAAAACATTCAGTACTTC	CASSLKQTKNIQYF
.	TRBV6-1	TRBJ1-4	.	TGTGCCAGCAGTGAGCTAGAAAAACTGTTTTTT	CASSELEKLFF
.	TRBV28	TRBJ1-1	.	TGTGCCAGCAGTTTAATTAGGGGGAACACTGAAGCTTTCTTT	CASSLIRGNTEAFF
.	TRBV5-4	TRBJ2-1	.	TGTGCCAGCAGCTTTGAACGGGGTGAGCAGTTCTTC	CASSFERGEQFF